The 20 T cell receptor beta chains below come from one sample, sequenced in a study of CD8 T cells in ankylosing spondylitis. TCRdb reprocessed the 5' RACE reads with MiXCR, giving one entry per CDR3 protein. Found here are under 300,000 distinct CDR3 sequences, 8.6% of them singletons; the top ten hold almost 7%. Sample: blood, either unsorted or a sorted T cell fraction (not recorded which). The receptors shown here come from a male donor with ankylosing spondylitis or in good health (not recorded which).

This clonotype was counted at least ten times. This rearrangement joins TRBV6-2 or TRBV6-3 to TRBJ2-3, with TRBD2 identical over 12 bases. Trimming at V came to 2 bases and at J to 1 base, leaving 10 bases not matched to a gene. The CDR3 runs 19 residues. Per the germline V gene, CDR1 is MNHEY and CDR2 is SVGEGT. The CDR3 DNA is TGTGCCAGCAGTTACCTCCTCCGACTAGCGGGGGCGCGCACAGATACGCAGTATTTT. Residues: CASSYLLRLAGARTDTQYF.

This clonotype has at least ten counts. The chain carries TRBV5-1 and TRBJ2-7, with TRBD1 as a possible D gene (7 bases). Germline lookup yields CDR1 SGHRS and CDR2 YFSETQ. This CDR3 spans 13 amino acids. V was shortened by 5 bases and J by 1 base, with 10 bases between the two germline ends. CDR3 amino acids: CASREGQSYEQYF. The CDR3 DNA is TGCGCCAGCAGGGAGGGACAGTCCTACGAGCAGTACTTC.

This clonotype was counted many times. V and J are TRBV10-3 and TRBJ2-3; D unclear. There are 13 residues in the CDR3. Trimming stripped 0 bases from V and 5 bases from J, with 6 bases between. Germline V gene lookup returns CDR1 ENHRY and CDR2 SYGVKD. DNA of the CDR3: TGTGCCATCAGTGAGTCGAAGATAGATACGCAGTATTTT. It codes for CAISESKIDTQYF.

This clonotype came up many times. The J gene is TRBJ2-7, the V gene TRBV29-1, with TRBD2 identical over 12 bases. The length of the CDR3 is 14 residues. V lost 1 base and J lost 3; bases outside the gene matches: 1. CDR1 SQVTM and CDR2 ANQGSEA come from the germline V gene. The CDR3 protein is CSVEGTSGDYEQYF. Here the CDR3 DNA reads TGCAGCGTTGAAGGGACTAGCGGGGACTACGAGCAGTACTTC.

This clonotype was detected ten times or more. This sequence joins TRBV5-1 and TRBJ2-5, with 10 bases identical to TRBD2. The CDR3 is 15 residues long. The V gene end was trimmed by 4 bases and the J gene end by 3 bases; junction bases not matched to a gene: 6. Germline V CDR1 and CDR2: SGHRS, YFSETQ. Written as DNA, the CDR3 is TGCGCCAGCAGCGGCGGTGGACTAGCGGAAGAGACCCAGTACTTC. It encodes CASSGGGLAEETQYF.

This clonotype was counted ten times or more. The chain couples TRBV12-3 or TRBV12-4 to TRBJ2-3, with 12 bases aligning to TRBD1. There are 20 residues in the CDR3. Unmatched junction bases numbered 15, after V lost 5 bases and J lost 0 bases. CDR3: CASSPGKGQGARTSTDTQYF. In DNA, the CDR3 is TGTGCCAGCAGTCCCGGAAAGGGACAGGGGGCTAGGACTAGCACAGATACGCAGTATTTT.

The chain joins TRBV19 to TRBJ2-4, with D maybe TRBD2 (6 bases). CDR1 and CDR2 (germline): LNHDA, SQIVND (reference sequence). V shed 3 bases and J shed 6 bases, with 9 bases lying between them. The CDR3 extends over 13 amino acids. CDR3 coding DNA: TGTGCCAGTAGTATGGCCGGGAGAAACATTCAGTACTTC. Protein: CASSMAGRNIQYF.

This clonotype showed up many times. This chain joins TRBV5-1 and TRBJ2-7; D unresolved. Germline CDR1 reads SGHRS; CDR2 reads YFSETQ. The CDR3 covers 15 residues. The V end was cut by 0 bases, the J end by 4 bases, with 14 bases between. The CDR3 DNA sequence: TGCGCCAGCAGCTTGGCCTTCCAGCCTGAATACGAGCAGTACTTC. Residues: CASSLAFQPEYEQYF.

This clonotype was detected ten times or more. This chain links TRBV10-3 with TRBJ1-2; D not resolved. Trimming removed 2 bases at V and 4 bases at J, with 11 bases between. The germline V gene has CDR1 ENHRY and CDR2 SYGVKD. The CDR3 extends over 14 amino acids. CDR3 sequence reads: CAISEIGAGYGYTF. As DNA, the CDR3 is TGTGCCATCAGTGAGATCGGCGCCGGCTATGGCTACACCTTC.

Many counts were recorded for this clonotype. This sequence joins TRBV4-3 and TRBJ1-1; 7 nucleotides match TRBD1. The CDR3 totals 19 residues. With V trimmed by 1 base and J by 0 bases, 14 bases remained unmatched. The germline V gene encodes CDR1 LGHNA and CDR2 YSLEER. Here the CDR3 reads CASSQVFIRGGVMNTEAFF. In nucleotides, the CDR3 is TGCGCCAGCAGCCAAGTGTTCATCAGGGGGGGCGTCATGAACACTGAAGCTTTCTTT.

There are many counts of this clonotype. The CDR3 loop reads CASRVLGDSGNTIYF. The CDR3 nucleotides read TGTGCCAGCAGAGTACTGGGGGACAGTGGAAACACCATATATTTT. The rearrangement links TRBV6-1 to TRBJ1-3, with TRBD1 identical over 7 bases. CDR3 size: 15 residues. The V gene end was trimmed by 6 bases and the J gene end by 3 bases; junction bases not matched to a gene: 8. Germline-derived CDR1 and CDR2 are MNHNS and SASEGT.

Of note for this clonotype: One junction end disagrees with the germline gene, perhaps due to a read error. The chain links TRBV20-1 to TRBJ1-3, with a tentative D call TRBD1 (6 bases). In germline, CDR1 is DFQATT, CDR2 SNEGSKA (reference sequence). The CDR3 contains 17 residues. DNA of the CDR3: TGCTGTGCTAGAGATAGGGGGGCAGCTTTCTCTGGAAACACCATATATTTT. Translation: CCARDRGAAFSGNTIYF.

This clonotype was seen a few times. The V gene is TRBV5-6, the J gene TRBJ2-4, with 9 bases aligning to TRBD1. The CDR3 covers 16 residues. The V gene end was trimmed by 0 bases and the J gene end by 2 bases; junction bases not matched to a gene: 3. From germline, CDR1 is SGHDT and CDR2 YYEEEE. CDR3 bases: TGTGCCAGCAGCTTGGGGACAGGGGAGTCCAAAAACATTCAGTACTTC. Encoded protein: CASSLGTGESKNIQYF.

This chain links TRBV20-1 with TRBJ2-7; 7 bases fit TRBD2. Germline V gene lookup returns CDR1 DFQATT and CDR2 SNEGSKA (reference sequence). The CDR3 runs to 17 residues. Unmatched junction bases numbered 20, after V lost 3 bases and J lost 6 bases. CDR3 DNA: TGCAGTGCTAGGCGCCCCGGGGTAGCGGGTCTGAGACCCGAGCAGTACTTC. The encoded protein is CSARRPGVAGLRPEQYF.

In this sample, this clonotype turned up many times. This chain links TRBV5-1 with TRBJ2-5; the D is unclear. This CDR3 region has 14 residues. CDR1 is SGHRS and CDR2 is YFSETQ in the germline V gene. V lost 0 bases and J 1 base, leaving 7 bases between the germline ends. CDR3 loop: CASSLAGSQETQYF. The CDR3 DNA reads TGCGCCAGCAGCTTGGCGGGCTCCCAAGAGACCCAGTACTTC.

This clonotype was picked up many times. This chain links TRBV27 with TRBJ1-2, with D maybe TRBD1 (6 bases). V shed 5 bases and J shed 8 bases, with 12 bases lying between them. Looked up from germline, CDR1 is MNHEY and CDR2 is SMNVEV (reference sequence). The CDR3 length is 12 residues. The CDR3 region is CASSGRGGGYTF. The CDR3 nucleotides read TGTGCCAGCAGTGGAAGGGGGGGGGGCTACACCTTC.

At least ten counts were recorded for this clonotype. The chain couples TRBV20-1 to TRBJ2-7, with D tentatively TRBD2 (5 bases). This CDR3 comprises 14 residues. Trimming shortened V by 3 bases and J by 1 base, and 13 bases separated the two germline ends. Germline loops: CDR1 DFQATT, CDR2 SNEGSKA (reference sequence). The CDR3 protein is CSASPLTGSYEQYF. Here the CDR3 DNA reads TGCAGTGCTAGCCCCCTAACGGGGTCCTACGAGCAGTACTTC.

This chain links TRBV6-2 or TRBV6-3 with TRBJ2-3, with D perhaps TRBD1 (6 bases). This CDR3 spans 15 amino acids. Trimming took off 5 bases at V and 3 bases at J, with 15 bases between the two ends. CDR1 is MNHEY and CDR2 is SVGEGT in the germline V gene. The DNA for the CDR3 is TGTGCCAGCAGTCCTTCTCTGGGGGCGACAGATACGCAGTATTTT. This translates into CASSPSLGATDTQYF.

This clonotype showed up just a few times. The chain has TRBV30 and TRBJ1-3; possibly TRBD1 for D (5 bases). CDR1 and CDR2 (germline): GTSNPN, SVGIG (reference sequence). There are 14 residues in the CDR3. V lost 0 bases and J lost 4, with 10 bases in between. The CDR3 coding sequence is TGTGCCTGGAGTGTAGCAGGGTCGGGAAACACCATATATTTT. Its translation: CAWSVAGSGNTIYF.

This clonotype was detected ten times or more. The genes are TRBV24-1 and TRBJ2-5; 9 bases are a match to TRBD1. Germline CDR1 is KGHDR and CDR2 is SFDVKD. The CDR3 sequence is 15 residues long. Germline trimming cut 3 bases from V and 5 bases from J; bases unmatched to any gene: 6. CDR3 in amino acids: CATSDLTGGLETQYF. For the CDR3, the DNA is TGTGCCACCAGTGATCTGACAGGGGGATTGGAGACCCAGTACTTC.